This is a list of T cell receptor beta chains from one sample in a study of cytomegalovirus exposure and HLA in healthy donors. Generated by immunoSEQ multiplex PCR, the TCRdb table keeps only in-frame clones and is missing some. Found here are approximately 160,000 clones, roughly 72% of them singletons; the top ten hold roughly 1.4%. Sequencing was performed on PBMCs. The receptors were gathered from a man aged 35-49 years in good health and CMV-seronegative. The CDR3 runs from the conserved cysteine through the conserved F or W. The D gene is left open where the match is weak. Some rows have no size entry. The others give once, few or many, or a class for an expanded clone.

>TRBD2|TRBJ2-1|TRBV4-1|NA
CASSPRAGTYNEQFF
TGCGCCAGCAGCCCCCGAGCGGGAACCTACAATGAGCAGTTCTTC
>NA|TRBJ2-2|TRBV2|few
CASSAQSNTGELFF
TGTGCCAGCAGTGCACAGTCGAACACCGGGGAGCTGTTTTTT
>TRBD1|TRBJ2-3|TRBV19|once
CASSSQGAPDTQYF
TGTGCCAGTAGTTCCCAGGGGGCCCCAGATACGCAGTATTTT
>TRBD1|TRBJ2-7|TRBV7-2|NA
CASSLWTGASYEQYF
TGTGCCAGCAGCTTATGGACAGGGGCCTCCTACGAGCAGTACTTC
>TRBD2|TRBJ2-1|TRBV27|NA
CASSNSGSFHEQFF
TGTGCCAGCAGCAATAGCGGGAGCTTCCATGAGCAGTTCTTC
>TRBD2|TRBJ2-7|TRBV6-1|NA
CASSELAGGGEQYF
TGTGCCAGCAGTGAATTGGCGGGGGGGGGCGAGCAGTACTTC
>TRBD2|TRBJ2-1|TRBV5-1|NA
CASRVAGVYNEQFF
TGCGCCAGCAGGGTAGCGGGAGTGTACAATGAGCAGTTCTTC
>NA|TRBJ1-5|TRBV25-1|NA
CASSPPGPAEGQPQHF
TGTGCCAGCAGTCCCCCGGGTCCCGCCGAGGGTCAGCCCCAGCATTTT
>NA|TRBJ2-1|TRBV28|NA
CASSLRKNNEQFF
TGTGCCAGCAGTTTGCGCAAAAACAATGAGCAGTTCTTC
>NA|TRBJ1-4|TRBV6-6|NA
CASRPQATNEKLFF
TGTGCCAGCAGGCCTCAGGCAACTAATGAAAAACTGTTTTTT
>NA|TRBJ1-3|TRBV6-1|NA
CASSANPSSGNTIYF
TGTGCCAGCAGTGCCAATCCTAGCTCTGGAAACACCATATATTTT
>NA|TRBJ2-5|TRBV7-6|NA
CASSFTGGPQETQYF
TGTGCCAGCAGCTTTACCGGAGGACCCCAAGAGACCCAGTACTTC
>TRBD1|TRBJ2-7|TRBV7-9|NA
CASSFLTGGSYEQYF
TGTGCCAGCAGCTTCCTCACAGGGGGGAGCTACGAGCAGTACTTC
>TRBD1|TRBJ1-2|TRBV19|NA
CASSERPQGAFLYGYTF
TGTGCCAGTAGTGAACGGCCTCAGGGGGCCTTCCTCTATGGCTACACCTTC
>NA|TRBJ1-2|TRBV7-2|once
CASSLLQANYGYTF
TGTGCCAGCAGCTTACTTCAGGCTAACTATGGCTACACCTTC
>TRBD2|TRBJ2-5|TRBV28|NA
CASSSLGTSGKETQYF
TGTGCCAGCAGTTCGCTTGGGACTAGCGGTAAAGAGACCCAGTACTTC
>TRBD2|TRBJ2-3|TRBV10-1|NA
CASSVGTSGPTDTQYF
TGCGCCAGCAGTGTAGGGACTAGCGGACCCACAGATACGCAGTATTTT
>NA|TRBJ1-5|TRBV28|NA
CASTVGGNSNQPQHF
TGTGCCAGCACCGTGGGGGGAAATAGCAATCAGCCCCAGCATTTT
>NA|TRBJ1-5|TRBV6-5|NA
CASSPSGHLGQPQHF
TGTGCCAGCAGTCCGAGTGGACATCTCGGCCAGCCCCAGCATTTT
>NA|TRBJ1-1|TRBV5-1|NA
CASSRVRRGLANTEAFF
TGCGCCAGCAGCCGTGTTCGGCGGGGTCTGGCGAACACTGAAGCTTTCTTT
>TRBD2|TRBJ2-7|TRBV6-1|NA
CASSDQAGAYEQYF
TGTGCCAGCAGTGACCAAGCGGGAGCCTACGAGCAGTACTTC
>NA|TRBJ1-1|TRBV25-1|few
CASSWQNTEAFF
TGTGCCAGCAGCTGGCAGAACACTGAAGCTTTCTTT
>NA|TRBJ1-1|TRBV15|NA
CATARGNTEAFF
TGTGCCACCGCCAGGGGGAACACTGAAGCTTTCTTT
>NA|TRBJ1-2|TRBV15|NA
CATSRDQGGYTF
TGTGCCACCAGCAGAGATCAGGGCGGCTACACCTTC
>TRBD2|TRBJ2-1|TRBV7-9|NA
CASSFPYGGSSGGNEQFF
TGTGCCAGCAGCTTCCCTTATGGCGGGAGTTCGGGGGGCAATGAGCAGTTCTTC
>TRBD1|TRBJ1-4|TRBV4-1|NA
CASSQGTGNEKLFF
TGCGCCAGCAGCCAGGGGACAGGGAATGAAAAACTGTTTTTT
>NA|TRBJ1-1|TRBV27|NA
CASSLQGPTEAFF
TGTGCCAGCAGTCTTCAGGGTCCCACTGAAGCTTTCTTT
>NA|TRBJ2-7|TRBV27|once
CASSLKQAYEQYF
TGTGCCAGCAGTTTAAAGCAGGCCTACGAGCAGTACTTC
>NA|TRBJ1-2|TRBV29-1|NA
CSVELVREGVGYTF
TGCAGCGTTGAATTGGTCAGGGAGGGCGTTGGCTACACCTTC
>NA|TRBJ2-7|TRBV10-3|few
CAISGTETSYEQYF
TGTGCCATCAGTGGGACAGAAACCTCCTACGAGCAGTACTTC
>NA|TRBJ2-5|TRBV10-3|NA
CAIMAGQKETQYF
TGTGCCATCATGGCGGGACAGAAAGAGACCCAGTACTTC
>NA|TRBJ2-3|TRBV7-9|NA
CASSLAQGSTDTQYF
TGTGCCAGCAGCTTAGCACAGGGAAGCACAGATACGCAGTATTTT
>NA|TRBJ1-2|TRBV5-6|NA
CASSLLEEGSYGYTF
TGTGCCAGCAGCTTATTGGAGGAAGGGAGCTATGGCTACACCTTC
>TRBD2|TRBJ2-7|TRBV11-2|NA
CASSLDLGGGTVSYEQYF
TGTGCCAGCAGCTTAGATCTGGGGGGAGGGACGGTTTCCTACGAGCAGTACTTC
>NA|TRBJ1-2|TRBV5-4|NA
CASSQEKQVSYGYTF
TGTGCCAGCAGCCAAGAAAAACAGGTTTCCTATGGCTACACCTTC
>NA|TRBJ2-7|TRBV28|few
CASLTVRPSYEQYF
TGTGCCAGTCTGACTGTGCGACCCTCCTACGAGCAGTACTTC
>NA|TRBJ1-1|TRBV11-3|NA
CASSPGTRQAFF
TGTGCCAGCAGCCCCGGGACTAGGCAAGCTTTCTTT
>NA|TRBJ1-1|TRBV9|NA
CASSAPGTLMNTEAFF
TGTGCCAGCAGCGCCCCCGGGACACTTATGAACACTGAAGCTTTCTTT
>TRBD2|TRBJ2-4|TRBV2|NA
CASTGLAEVGIAKNSQYF
TGTGCCAGCACGGGACTAGCGGAGGTGGGGATAGCCAAAAACAGTCAGTACTTC
>NA|TRBJ2-3|TRBV7-9|NA
CASGDTVFTDTQYF
TGTGCCAGCGGTGACACGGTTTTCACAGATACGCAGTATTTT
>NA|TRBJ1-2|TRBV4-1|NA
CASSPTGSYGYTF
TGCGCCAGCAGCCCAACAGGGTCCTATGGCTACACCTTC
>NA|TRBJ2-6|TRBV30|once
CAWYRPSGANVLTF
TGTGCCTGGTACAGGCCCTCTGGGGCCAACGTCCTGACTTTC
>NA|TRBJ2-7|TRBV12-1|NA
CASSFVALMDEQYF
TGTGCCAGCAGCTTTGTCGCCCTAATGGACGAGCAGTACTTC
>NA|TRBJ1-3|TRBV27|NA
CASSPTTGSGNTIYF
TGTGCCAGCAGTCCTACGACTGGCTCTGGAAACACCATATATTTT
>NA|TRBJ1-5|TRBV9|NA
CASSPLDGVYNQPQHF
TGTGCCAGCAGCCCCTTGGACGGGGTTTACAATCAGCCCCAGCATTTT
>NA|TRBJ1-3|TRBV30|NA
CARTASRAFTGNTIYF
TGTGCCAGGACCGCGTCGAGGGCATTTACTGGAAACACCATATATTTT
>NA|TRBJ2-2|TRBV7-3|NA
CASSLSSGELFF
TGTGCCAGCAGCTTAAGTAGCGGGGAGCTGTTTTTT
>TRBD1|TRBJ2-6|TRBV9|NA
CASSLIPGTGRGGANVLTF
TGTGCCAGCAGCCTTATCCCCGGGACAGGGAGGGGTGGGGCCAACGTCCTGACTTTC
>NA|TRBJ2-2|TRBV25-1|NA
CASVPGQNTGELFF
TGTGCCAGCGTTCCGGGACAGAACACCGGGGAGCTGTTTTTT
>NA|TRBJ2-5|TRBV5-1|NA
CASSLDILRTQYF
TGCGCCAGCAGCTTAGACATCCTCCGGACCCAGTACTTC
>NA|TRBJ2-7|TRBV29-1|NA
CSVEGQGGYEQYF
TGCAGCGTTGAGGGTCAGGGGGGCTACGAGCAGTACTTC
>TRBD2|TRBJ2-1|TRBV29-1|NA
CSVEDHRGGSYNEQFF
TGCAGCGTTGAAGATCACCGGGGGGGCTCCTACAATGAGCAGTTCTTC
>TRBD1|TRBJ1-6|TRBV6-6|NA
CATDQGQGYNSPLHF
TGTGCCACCGACCAGGGACAGGGCTATAATTCACCCCTCCACTTT